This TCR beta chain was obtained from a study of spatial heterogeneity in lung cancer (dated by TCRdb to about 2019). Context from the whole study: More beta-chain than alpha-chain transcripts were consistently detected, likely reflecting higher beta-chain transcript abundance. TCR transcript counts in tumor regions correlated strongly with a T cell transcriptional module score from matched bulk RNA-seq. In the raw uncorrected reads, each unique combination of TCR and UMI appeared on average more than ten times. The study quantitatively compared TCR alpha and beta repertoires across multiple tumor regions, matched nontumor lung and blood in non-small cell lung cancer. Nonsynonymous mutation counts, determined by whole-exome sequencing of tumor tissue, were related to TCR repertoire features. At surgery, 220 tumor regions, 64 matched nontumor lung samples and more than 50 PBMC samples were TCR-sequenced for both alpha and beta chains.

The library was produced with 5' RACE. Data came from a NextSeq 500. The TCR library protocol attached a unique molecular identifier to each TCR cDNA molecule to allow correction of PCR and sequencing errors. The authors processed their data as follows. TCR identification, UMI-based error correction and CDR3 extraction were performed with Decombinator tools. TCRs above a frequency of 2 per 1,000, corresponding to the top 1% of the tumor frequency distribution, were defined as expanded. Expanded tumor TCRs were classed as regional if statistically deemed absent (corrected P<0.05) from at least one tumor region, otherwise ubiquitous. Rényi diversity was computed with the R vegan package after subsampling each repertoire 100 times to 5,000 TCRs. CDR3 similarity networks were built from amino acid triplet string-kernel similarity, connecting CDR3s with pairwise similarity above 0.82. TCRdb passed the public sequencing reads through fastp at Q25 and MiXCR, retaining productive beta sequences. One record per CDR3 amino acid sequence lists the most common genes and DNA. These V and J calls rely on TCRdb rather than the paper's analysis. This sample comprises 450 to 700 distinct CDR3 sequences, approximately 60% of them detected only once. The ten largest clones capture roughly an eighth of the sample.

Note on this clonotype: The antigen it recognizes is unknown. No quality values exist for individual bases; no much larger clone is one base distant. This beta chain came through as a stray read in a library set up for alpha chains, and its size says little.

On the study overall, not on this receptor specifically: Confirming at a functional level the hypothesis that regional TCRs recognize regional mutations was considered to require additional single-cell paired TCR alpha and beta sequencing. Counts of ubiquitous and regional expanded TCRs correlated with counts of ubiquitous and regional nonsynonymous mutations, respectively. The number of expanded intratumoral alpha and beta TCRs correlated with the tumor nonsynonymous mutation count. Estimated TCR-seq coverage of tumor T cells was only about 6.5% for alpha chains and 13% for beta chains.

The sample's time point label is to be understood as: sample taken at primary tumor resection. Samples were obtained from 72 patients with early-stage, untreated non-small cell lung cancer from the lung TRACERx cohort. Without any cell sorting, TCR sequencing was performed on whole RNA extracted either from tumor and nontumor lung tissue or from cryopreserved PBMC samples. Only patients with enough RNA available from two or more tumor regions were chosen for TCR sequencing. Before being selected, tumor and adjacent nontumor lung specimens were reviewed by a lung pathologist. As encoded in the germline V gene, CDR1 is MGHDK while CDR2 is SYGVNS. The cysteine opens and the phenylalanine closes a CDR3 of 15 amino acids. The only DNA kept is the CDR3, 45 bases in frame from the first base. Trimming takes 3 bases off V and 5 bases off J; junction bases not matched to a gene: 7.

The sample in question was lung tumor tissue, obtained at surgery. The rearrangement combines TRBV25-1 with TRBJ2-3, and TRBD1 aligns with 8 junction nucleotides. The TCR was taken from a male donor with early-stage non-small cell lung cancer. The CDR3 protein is CASSDAGRGQDTQYF. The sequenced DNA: TGTGCCAGCAGTGATGCCGGCAGGGGGCAAGATACGCAGTATTTT.